This T cell receptor beta chain was documented in a study of blood T cells in healthy people across ages. The authors ran a second PCR of about 7 to 11 cycles using a sample-barcoded 5' primer and a J-beta primer mix. TCRdb fed the 5' RACE reads into MiXCR, producing one record per CDR3 protein. The sample carries more than 1.4 million distinct CDR3 sequences, approximately 38% recorded once. As regards this clonotype: A much larger clone lies a single base off, so this may be a read error.

This CDR3 is built from 16 residues. Germline V gives CDR1 MNHNS, CDR2 SASEGT. The chain employs TRBV6-1 and TRBJ2-6; perhaps TRBD1 as D (6 bases). Sequencing was performed on blood. This sequence was found in a woman younger than 35 in good health. CDR3 bases: TGTGCCGGCAGTGAAACAGGGCTCGATGGCGCCAACGTCCTGACTTTC. Translating gives CAGSETGLDGANVLTF.